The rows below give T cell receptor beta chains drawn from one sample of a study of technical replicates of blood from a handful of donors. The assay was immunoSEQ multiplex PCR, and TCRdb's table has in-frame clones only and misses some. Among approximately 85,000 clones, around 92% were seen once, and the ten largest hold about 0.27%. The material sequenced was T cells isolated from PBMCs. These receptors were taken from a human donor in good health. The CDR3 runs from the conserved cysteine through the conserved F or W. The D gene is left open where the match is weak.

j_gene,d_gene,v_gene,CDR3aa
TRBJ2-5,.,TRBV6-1,CASSWAREETQYF
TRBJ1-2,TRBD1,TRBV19,CASGTGLYGYTF
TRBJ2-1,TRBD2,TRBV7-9,CASSPLGGRSSYNEQFF
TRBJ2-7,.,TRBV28,CASSSLSYEQYF
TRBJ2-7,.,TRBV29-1,CSVGTNYEQYF
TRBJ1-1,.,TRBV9,CASSVGAGTEAFF
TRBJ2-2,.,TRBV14,CASSPYGSENTGELFF
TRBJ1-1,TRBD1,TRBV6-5,CASSYGGQGWTEAFF
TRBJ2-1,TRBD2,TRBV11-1,CASSSGGRVSGGNYNEQFF
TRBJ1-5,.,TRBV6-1,CASSEAPRQNQHF
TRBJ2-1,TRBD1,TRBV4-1,CASSGGQGGQREQFF
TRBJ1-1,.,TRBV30,CAWSVGMGRVDRAFF
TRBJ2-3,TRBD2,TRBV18,CASSPKAPAGAVIDTQYF
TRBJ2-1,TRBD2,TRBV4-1,CASSQGGGNYNEQFF
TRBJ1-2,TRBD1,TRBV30,CAWRATGLNYGYTF
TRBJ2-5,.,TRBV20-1,CSARGLETQYF
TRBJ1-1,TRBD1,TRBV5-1,CASSSDRVGTFF
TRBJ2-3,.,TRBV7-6,CASSLGSGRGSLDTQYF
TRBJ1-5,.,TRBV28,CASSSGVGNQPQHF
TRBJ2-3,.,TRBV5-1,CASSERTYTDTQYF
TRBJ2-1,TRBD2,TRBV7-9,CASSGWLAGGPNTNEQFF
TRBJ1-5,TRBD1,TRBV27,CASSLSQGGPQHF
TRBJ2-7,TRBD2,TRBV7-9,CASSNLRGLLSYEQYF
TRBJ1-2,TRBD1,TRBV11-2,CASSLVNVASRDRGYGYTF
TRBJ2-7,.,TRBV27,CASSFAWGGFSYEQYF
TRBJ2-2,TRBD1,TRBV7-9,CASSPRHLQGERNTGELFF
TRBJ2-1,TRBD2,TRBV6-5,CASRYSGRAFGEQFF
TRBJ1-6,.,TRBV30,CAWSVRDNSPLHF
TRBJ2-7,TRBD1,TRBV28,CASSFRTGYYEQYF
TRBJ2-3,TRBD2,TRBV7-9,CASSSSTRKRGGQGDTQYF
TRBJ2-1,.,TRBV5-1,CASRGQGTYNEQFF
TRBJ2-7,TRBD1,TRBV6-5,CASSYGTDPSYEQYF
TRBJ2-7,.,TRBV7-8,CASSLDRPYEQYF
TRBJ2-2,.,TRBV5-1,CASSPGAGELFF
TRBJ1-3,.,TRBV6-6,CASSHKMGTYGNTIYF
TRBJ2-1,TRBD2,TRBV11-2,CASKGLAGVQPYEQFF
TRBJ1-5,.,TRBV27,CASSFCSVNQPQHF
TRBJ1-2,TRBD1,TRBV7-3,CASSVNRGEGYTF
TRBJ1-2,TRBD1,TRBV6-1,CASSLDRGYYGYTF
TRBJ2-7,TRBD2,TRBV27,CASRRLSGYEQYF
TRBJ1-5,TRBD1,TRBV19,CASIGTDFNQPQHF
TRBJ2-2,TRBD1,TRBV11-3,CASSPRQGGTGELFF
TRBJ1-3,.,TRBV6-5,CASSSPGGNTIYF
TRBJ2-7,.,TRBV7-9,CASSLATYEQYF